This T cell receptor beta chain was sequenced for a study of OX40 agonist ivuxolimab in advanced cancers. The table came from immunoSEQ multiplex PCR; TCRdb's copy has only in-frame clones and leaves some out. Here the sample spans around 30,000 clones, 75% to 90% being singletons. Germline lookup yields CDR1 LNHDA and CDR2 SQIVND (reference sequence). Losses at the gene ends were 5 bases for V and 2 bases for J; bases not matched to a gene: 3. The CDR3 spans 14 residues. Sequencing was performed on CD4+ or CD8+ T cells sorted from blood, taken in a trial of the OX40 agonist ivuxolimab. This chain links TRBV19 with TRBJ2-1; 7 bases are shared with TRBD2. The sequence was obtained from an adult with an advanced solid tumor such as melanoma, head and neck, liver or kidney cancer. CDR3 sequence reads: CASSWGGTYNEQFF. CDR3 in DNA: TGTGCCAGTAGTTGGGGGGGAACCTACAATGAGCAGTTCTTC.